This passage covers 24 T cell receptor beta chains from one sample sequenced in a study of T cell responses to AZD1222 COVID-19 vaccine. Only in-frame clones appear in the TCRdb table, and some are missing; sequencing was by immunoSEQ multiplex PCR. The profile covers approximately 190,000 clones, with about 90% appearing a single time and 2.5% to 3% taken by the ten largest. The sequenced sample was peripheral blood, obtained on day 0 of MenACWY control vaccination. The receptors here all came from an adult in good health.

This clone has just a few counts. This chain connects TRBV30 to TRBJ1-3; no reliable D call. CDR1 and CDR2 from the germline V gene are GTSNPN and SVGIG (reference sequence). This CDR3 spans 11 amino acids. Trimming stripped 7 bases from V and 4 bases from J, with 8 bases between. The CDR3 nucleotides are TGTGCCTCCCCATCCGGAAACACCATATATTTT. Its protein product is CASPSGNTIYF.

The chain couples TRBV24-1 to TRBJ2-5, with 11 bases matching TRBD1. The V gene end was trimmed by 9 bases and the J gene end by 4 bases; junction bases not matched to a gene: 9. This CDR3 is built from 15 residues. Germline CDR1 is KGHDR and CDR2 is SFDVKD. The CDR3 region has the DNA TGTGCCACCGGCGCGGACAGGGGGCGCTTAGAGACCCAGTACTTC. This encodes CATGADRGRLETQYF.

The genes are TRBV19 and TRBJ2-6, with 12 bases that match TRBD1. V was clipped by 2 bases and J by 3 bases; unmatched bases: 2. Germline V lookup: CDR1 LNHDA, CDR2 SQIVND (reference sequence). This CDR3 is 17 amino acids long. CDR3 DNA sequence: TGTGCCAGTAGTATAAGGGACAGGGGGCTTGGGGCCAACGTCCTGACTTTC. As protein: CASSIRDRGLGANVLTF.

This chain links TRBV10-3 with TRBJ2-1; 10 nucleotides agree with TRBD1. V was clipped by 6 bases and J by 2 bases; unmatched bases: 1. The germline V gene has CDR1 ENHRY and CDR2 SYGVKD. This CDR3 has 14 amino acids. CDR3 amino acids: CAIRGQGTYNEQFF. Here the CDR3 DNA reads TGTGCCATCAGGGGACAGGGGACCTACAATGAGCAGTTCTTC.

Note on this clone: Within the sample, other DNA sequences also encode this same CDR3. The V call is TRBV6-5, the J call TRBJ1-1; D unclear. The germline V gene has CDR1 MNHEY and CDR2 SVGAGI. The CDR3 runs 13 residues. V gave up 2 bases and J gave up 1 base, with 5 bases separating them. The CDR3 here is CASSYGENTEAFF. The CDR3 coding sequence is TGTGCCAGCAGTTACGGTGAGAACACTGAAGCTTTCTTT.

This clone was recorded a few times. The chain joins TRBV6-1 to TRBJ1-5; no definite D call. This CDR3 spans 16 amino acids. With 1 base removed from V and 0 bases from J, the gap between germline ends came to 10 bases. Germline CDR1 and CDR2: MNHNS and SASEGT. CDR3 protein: CASSEGVSYSNQPQHF. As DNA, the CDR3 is TGTGCCAGCAGTGAAGGAGTCAGCTATAGCAATCAGCCCCAGCATTTT.

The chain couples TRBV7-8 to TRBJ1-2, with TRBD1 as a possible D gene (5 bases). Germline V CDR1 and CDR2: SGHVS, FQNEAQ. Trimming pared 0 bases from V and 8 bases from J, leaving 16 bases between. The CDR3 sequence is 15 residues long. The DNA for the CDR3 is TGTGCCAGCAGCTTAGCACAGGACCGACGTGGGGGCTACACCTTC. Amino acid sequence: CASSLAQDRRGGYTF.

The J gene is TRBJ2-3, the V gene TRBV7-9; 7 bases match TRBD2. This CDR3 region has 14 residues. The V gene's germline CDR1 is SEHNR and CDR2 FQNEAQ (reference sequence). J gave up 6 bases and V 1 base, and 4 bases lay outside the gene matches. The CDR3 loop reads CASSLVAGVDTQYF. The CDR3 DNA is TGTGCCAGCAGCTTAGTTGCGGGAGTGGATACGCAGTATTTT.

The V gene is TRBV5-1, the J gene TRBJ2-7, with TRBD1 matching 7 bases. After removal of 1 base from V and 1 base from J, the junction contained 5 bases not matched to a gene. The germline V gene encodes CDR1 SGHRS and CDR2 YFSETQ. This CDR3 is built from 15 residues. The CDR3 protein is CASSLSRDRSYEQYF. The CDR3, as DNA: TGCGCCAGCAGCTTGAGCCGGGACAGATCCTACGAGCAGTACTTC. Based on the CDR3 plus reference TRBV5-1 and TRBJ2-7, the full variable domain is KAGVTQTPRYLIKTRGQQVTLSCSPISGHRSVSWYQQTPGQGLQFLFEYFSETQRNKGNFPGRFSGRQFSNSRSEMNVSTLELGDSALYLCASSLSRDRSYEQYFGPGTRLTVT.

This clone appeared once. The CDR3 DNA reads TGCGCCAGCAGTCAGGAGGGAAACACCATATATTTT. Its translation is CASSQEGNTIYF. The chain has TRBV4-1 and TRBJ1-3; the D is unclear. Per germline, CDR1 MGHRA and CDR2 YSYEKL. CDR3 length: 12 amino acids. Trimming took off 6 bases at V and 4 bases at J, with 7 bases between the two ends.

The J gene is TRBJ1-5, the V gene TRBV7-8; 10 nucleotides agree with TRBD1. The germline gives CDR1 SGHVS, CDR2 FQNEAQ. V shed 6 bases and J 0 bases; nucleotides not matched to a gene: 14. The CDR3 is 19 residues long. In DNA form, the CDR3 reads TGTGCCAGCAGTTCCGGGACAGGGGATTCCCGCTATAGCAATCAGCCCCAGCATTTT. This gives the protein CASSSGTGDSRYSNQPQHF.

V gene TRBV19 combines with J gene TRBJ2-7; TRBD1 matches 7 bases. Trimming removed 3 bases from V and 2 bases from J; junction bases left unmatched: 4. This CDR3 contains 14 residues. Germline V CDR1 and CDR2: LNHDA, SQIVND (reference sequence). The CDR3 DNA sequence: TGTGCCAGTAGTATGGCCACAGGGGCCTACGAGCAGTACTTC. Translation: CASSMATGAYEQYF. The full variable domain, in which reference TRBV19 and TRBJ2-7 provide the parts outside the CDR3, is DGGITQSPKYLFRKEGQNVTLSCEQNLNHDAMYWYRQDPGQGLRLIYYSQIVNDFQKGDIAEGYSVSREKKESFPLTVTSAQKNPTAFYLCASSMATGAYEQYFGPGTRLTVT.

The CDR3 reads CASSLSRETQYF. Written as DNA, the CDR3 is TGTGCCAGCAGTTTGTCTCGGGAGACCCAGTACTTC. This chain joins TRBV28 and TRBJ2-5; no reliable D call. Germline V CDR1 and CDR2: MDHEN, SYDVKM. The CDR3 totals 12 residues. V was cut by 3 bases and J by 5 bases, with 7 bases left in between. Together with reference TRBV28 and TRBJ2-5, the CDR3 gives the full variable domain: DVKVTQSSRYLVKRTGEKVFLECVQDMDHENMFWYRQDPGLGLRLIYFSYDVKMKEKGDIPEGYSVSREKKERFSLILESASTNQTSMYLCASSLSRETQYFGPGTRLLVL.

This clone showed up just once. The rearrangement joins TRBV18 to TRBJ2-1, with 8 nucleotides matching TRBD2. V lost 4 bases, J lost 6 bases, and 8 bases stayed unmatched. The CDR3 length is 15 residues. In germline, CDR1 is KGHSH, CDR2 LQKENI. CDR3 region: CASSQNSGILNEQFF. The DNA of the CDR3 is TGTGCCAGCTCACAAAATAGCGGGATCCTCAATGAGCAGTTCTTC.

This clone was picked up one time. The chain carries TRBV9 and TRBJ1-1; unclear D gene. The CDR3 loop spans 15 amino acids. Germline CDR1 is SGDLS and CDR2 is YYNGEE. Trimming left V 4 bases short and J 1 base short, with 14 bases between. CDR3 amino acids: CASSPRRARNTEAFF. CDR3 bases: TGTGCCAGCAGCCCCAGAAGGGCCCGGAACACTGAAGCTTTCTTT.

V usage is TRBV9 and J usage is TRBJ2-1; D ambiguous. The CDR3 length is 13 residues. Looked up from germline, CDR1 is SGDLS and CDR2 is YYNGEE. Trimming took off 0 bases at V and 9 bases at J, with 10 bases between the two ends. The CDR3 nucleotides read TGTGCCAGCAGCGTAGTACCGCTTGGTGAGCAGTTCTTC. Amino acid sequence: CASSVVPLGEQFF.

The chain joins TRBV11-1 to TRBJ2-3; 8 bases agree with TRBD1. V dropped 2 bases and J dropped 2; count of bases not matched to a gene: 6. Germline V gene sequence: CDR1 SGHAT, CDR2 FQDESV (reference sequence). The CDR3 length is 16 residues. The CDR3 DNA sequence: TGTGCCAGCAGCTTACTGACAGGGGCCTACACAGATACGCAGTATTTT. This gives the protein CASSLLTGAYTDTQYF.

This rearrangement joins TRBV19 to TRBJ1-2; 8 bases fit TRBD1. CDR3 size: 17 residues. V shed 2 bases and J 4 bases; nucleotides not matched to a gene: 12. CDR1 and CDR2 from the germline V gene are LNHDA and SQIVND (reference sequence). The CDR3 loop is CASSITGGSGGVYGYTF. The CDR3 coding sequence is TGTGCCAGTAGTATAACAGGCGGTTCAGGGGGCGTCTATGGCTACACCTTC.

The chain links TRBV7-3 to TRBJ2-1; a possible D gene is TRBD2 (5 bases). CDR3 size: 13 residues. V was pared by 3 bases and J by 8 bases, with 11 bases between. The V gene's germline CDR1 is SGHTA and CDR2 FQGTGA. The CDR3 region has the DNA TGTGCCAGCAGCTTGACTAACTCGGATGAGCAGTTCTTC. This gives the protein CASSLTNSDEQFF.

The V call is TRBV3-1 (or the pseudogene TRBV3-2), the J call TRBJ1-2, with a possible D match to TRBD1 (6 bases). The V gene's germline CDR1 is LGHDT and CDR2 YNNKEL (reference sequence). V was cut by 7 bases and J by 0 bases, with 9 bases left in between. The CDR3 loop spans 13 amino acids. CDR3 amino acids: CASTGQPNYGYTF. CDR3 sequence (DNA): TGTGCCAGCACCGGACAGCCTAACTATGGCTACACCTTC.

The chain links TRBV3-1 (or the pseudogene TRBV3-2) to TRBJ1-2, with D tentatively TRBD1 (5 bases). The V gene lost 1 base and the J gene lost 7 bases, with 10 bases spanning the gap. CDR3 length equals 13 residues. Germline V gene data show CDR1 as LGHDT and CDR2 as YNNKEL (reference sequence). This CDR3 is CASSQAGAGGYTF. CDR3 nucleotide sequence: TGTGCCAGCAGCCAAGCCGGGGCGGGTGGCTACACCTTC.

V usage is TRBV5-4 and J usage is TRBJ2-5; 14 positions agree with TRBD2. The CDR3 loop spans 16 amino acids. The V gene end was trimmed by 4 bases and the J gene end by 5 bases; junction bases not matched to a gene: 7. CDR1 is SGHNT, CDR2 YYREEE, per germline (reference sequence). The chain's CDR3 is CASSRGLAGDSETQYF. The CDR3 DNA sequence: TGTGCCAGCAGCCGGGGACTAGCGGGGGATTCGGAGACCCAGTACTTC.

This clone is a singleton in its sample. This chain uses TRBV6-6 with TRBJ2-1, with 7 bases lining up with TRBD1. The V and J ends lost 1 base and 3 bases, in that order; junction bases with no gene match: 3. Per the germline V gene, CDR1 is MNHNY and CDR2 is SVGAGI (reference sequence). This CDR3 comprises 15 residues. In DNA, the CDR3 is TGTGCCAGCAGTTACTACAGGGGAAGCTACAATGAGCAGTTCTTC. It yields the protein CASSYYRGSYNEQFF.

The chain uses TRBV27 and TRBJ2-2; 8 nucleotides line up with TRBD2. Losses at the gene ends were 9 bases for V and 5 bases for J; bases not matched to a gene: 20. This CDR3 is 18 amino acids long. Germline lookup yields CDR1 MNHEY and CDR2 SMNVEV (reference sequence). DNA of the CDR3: TGTGCCAGAACCCTGAGGCCTCAACGACTAGCGCCTACCGGGGAGCTGTTTTTT. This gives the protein CARTLRPQRLAPTGELFF.